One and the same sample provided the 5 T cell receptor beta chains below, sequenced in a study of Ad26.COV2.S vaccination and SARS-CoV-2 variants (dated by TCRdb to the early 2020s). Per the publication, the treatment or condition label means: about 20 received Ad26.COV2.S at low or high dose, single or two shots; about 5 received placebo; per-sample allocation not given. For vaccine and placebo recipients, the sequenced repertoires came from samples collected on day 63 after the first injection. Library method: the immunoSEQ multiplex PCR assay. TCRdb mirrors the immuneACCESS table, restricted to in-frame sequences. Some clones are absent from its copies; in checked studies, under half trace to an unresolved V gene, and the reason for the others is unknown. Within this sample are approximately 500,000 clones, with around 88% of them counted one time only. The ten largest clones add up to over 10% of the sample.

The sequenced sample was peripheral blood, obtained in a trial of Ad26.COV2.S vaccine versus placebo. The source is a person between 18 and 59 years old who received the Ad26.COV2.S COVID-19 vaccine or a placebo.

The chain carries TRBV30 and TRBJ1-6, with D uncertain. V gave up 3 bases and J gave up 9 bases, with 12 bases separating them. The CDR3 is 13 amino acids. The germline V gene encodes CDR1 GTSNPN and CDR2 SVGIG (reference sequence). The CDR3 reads CAWRVGNGSPLHF. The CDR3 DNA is TGTGCCTGGAGGGTAGGGAACGGTTCACCCCTCCACTTT.

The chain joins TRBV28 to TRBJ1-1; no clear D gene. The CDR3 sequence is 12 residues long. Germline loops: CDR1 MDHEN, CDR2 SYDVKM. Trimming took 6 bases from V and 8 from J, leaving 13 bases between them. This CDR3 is CASSLEHSEAFF. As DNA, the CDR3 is TGTGCCAGCAGCCTTGAACACTCGGAAGCTTTCTTT.

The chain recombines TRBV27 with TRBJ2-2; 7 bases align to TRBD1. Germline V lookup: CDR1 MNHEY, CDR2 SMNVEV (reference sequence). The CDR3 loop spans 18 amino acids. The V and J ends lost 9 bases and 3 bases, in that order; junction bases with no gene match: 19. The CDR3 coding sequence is TGTGCCAGTCGAACGACCGAACAGGGGCCCAGGGACACCGGGGAGCTGTTTTTT. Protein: CASRTTEQGPRDTGELFF.

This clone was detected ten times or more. CDR3 sequence: CASGAVDGSYEQYF. The CDR3 nucleotides read TGTGCCAGCGGCGCAGTTGACGGTTCCTACGAGCAGTACTTC. The rearrangement uses TRBV6-6 and TRBJ2-7; no clear D gene. This CDR3 is 14 amino acids long. The germline V gene has CDR1 MNHNY and CDR2 SVGAGI (reference sequence). Deletions cut 8 bases from V and 1 base from J, with 15 bases between.

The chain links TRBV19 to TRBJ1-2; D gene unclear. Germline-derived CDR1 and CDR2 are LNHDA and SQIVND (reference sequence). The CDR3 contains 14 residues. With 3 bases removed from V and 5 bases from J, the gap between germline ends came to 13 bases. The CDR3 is CASSISGSPYGYTF. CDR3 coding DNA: TGTGCCAGTAGTATTTCTGGGTCCCCTTATGGCTACACCTTC.